The 11 T cell receptor beta chains below come from one sample, sequenced in a study of T-cell reconstitution after alpha-beta-depleted transplantation in children. Unique molecular identifiers were incorporated when the TCRbeta library was constructed. Each CDR3 protein is one row after TCRdb ran MiXCR on the PCR reads. The table has over 450,000 distinct CDR3 sequences, about 10% seen once. The specimen was PBMCs, collected before TCRalphabeta/CD19-depleted stem cell transplant. These receptors were obtained from a child aged 2 to 15 with inherited bone marrow failure, due to receive a stem cell transplant.

J is TRBJ2-1 and V is TRBV12-3 or TRBV12-4, with TRBD2 matching over 7 bases. The CDR3 is made up of 15 amino acids. V lost 1 base and J lost 8; bases outside the gene matches: 8. Here the CDR3 DNA reads TGTGCCAGCAGTTTAGGTATCGCGGGAGTTGATGAGCAGTTCTTC. It specifies CASSLGIAGVDEQFF.

This clonotype was seen ten or more times. The V call is TRBV30, the J call TRBJ2-7; D is undetermined. CDR3 length equals 13 residues. Trimming removed 1 base at V and 5 bases at J, with 12 bases between. Germline CDR1 reads GTSNPN; CDR2 reads SVGIG (reference sequence). The CDR3, as DNA: TGTGCCTGGAGTGCCCTACGTTTAGACGAGCAGTACTTC. As protein: CAWSALRLDEQYF. The full variable domain, rest sourced from reference TRBV30 and TRBJ2-7, is SQTIHQWPATLVQPVGSPLSLECTVEGTSNPNLYWYRQAAGRGLQLLFYSVGIGQISSEVPQNLSASRPQDRQFILSSKKLLLSDSGFYLCAWSALRLDEQYFGPGTRLTVT.

In its sample, this clonotype was seen many times. This sequence joins TRBV20-1 and TRBJ1-5; D is undetermined. Trimming removed 1 base from V and 4 bases from J, with 8 bases in between. Germline loops: CDR1 DFQATT, CDR2 SNEGSKA (reference sequence). This CDR3 has 13 amino acids. In DNA form, the CDR3 reads TGCAGTGCTAGAGGGGGAGGGAATCAGCCCCAGCATTTT. Amino acid sequence: CSARGGGNQPQHF.

This clonotype came up many times. The V and J genes are TRBV7-9 and TRBJ2-3; no clear D. This CDR3 comprises 12 residues. V lost 2 bases, J lost 4 bases, and 4 bases lay in between. Germline V lookup: CDR1 SEHNR, CDR2 FQNEAQ (reference sequence). The CDR3 coding sequence is TGTGCCAGCAGCTTAAAGGCAGATACGCAGTATTTT. This encodes CASSLKADTQYF.

The chain joins TRBV4-3 to TRBJ2-7; 10 nucleotides match TRBD1. This CDR3 region has 14 residues. Germline-derived CDR1 and CDR2 are LGHNA and YSLEER. The junction had 2 bases not matched to a gene; V was cut back by 1 base and J by 5 bases. The CDR3 spells CASSQVGTGDEQYF. The CDR3 nucleotides are TGCGCCAGCAGCCAAGTAGGGACAGGGGACGAGCAGTACTTC.

At least ten counts were recorded for this clonotype. The CDR3 coding sequence is TGCGCCAGCAGCCAAGATGTCTACGGGGCCACTGAAGCTTTCTTT. Amino acids: CASSQDVYGATEAFF. The chain carries TRBV4-3 and TRBJ1-1; the D gene is possibly TRBD1 (5 bases). Germline values: CDR1 LGHNA, CDR2 YSLEER. The V end was cut by 0 bases, the J end by 4 bases, with 12 bases between. The CDR3 consists of 15 residues.

This chain uses TRBV5-1 with TRBJ2-1; 11 nucleotides match TRBD2. V shed 0 bases and J 5 bases; nucleotides not matched to a gene: 7. Germline loops: CDR1 SGHRS, CDR2 YFSETQ. This CDR3 has 17 amino acids. The CDR3 here is CASSLAGTSGSNNEQFF. DNA for the CDR3: TGCGCCAGCAGCTTGGCTGGAACTAGCGGGAGCAACAATGAGCAGTTCTTC.

This clonotype was seen many times. The V gene is TRBV6-5, the J gene TRBJ1-2; D perhaps matches TRBD1 (5 bases). CDR3 length: 14 amino acids. From germline, CDR1 is MNHEY and CDR2 SVGAGI. With 2 bases removed from V and 4 bases from J, the gap between germline ends came to 11 bases. The chain's CDR3 is CASSYEGRVYGYTF. The CDR3 coding sequence is TGTGCCAGCAGTTACGAGGGGCGGGTCTATGGCTACACCTTC.

In its sample, this clonotype was seen many times. This sequence joins TRBV20-1 and TRBJ2-7, with D possibly being TRBD1 or TRBD2 (5 bases each). The CDR3 sequence is 14 residues long. From germline, CDR1 is DFQATT and CDR2 SNEGSKA (reference sequence). With 3 bases removed from V and 0 bases from J, the gap between germline ends came to 12 bases. The CDR3: CSARPGPYSYEQYF. The CDR3 bases are TGCAGTGCTAGGCCGGGGCCTTACTCCTACGAGCAGTACTTC.

The table lists this clonotype with many counts. This chain connects TRBV7-9 to TRBJ1-3, with D possibly TRBD1 on 5 matching bases. This CDR3 region has 16 residues. Per the germline V gene, CDR1 is SEHNR and CDR2 is FQNEAQ (reference sequence). The V end was cut by 6 bases, the J end by 0 bases, with 15 bases between. CDR3 bases: TGTGCCAGCAGTTACATCAGGGAGAGCTCTGGAAACACCATATATTTT. Protein: CASSYIRESSGNTIYF.

Many counts were recorded for this clonotype. This chain links TRBV4-3 with TRBJ2-7; 15 nucleotides align to TRBD2. Germline CDR1 and CDR2: LGHNA and YSLEER. With 4 bases clipped from V and 6 bases from J, the junction kept 4 bases outside the gene matches. This CDR3 spans 15 amino acids. This CDR3 reads CASSRTSGRAAEQYF. CDR3 coding DNA: TGCGCCAGCAGCCGGACTAGCGGGAGGGCAGCCGAGCAGTACTTC.